Listed below are T cell receptor beta chains from one sample, sequenced in a study of cytomegalovirus exposure and HLA in healthy donors. This table comes from immunoSEQ multiplex PCR, and its TCRdb copy is limited to in-frame clones, with some not included. This sample carries roughly 77,000 clones, 9.5% to 13% of them seen once, and the ten largest clones take around 26%. The sample was PBMCs. These receptors all come from a man aged 60 to 75 in good health and CMV-seropositive. Both conserved end residues are part of each CDR3. A D gene is named only where the DNA matches it firmly. Part of the rows lack a size; the others show once, few, many or a class for expanded clones.

DNA: TGTGCCAGCAGTACCAGACAGGGTGGACAAGAGACCCAGTACTTC
CDR3: CASSTRQGGQETQYF
J: TRBJ2-5
size: few
V: TRBV28
D: TRBD1

DNA: TGCAGCGTCCTCTGGAACACTGAAGCTTTCTTT
CDR3: CSVLWNTEAFF
J: TRBJ1-1
size: few
V: TRBV29-1
D: .

DNA: TGTGCCAGCACCCCAGGGGATACGCAGTATTTT
CDR3: CASTPGDTQYF
J: TRBJ2-3
size: .
V: TRBV7-9
D: .

DNA: TGTGCCAGCAGTCGGACAGGGGACACTGAAGCTTTCTTT
CDR3: CASSRTGDTEAFF
J: TRBJ1-1
size: .
V: TRBV6-4
D: TRBD1

DNA: TGCGCCAGCAGTCATCCGGGACAGGGAATGTACGAGCAGTCCTTC
CDR3: CASSHPGQGMYEQSF
J: TRBJ2-7
size: .
V: TRBV4-1
D: TRBD1

DNA: TGTGCCACCAGCAACAGGGTCAACTATGGCTACACCTTC
CDR3: CATSNRVNYGYTF
J: TRBJ1-2
size: .
V: TRBV15
D: .

DNA: TGTGCCAGCTCACCACCGATAGGGGGAGAGACCCAGTACTTC
CDR3: CASSPPIGGETQYF
J: TRBJ2-5
size: .
V: TRBV18
D: .

DNA: TGTGCCAGCGGACTAGCGGGAGTCAGTGAGCAGTTCTTC
CDR3: CASGLAGVSEQFF
J: TRBJ2-1
size: .
V: TRBV6-5
D: TRBD2

DNA: TGTGCCAGTAGCCCGGGAATGTGGCGGGACAGATTCGAGCAGTACTTC
CDR3: CASSPGMWRDRFEQYF
J: TRBJ2-7
size: .
V: TRBV19
D: .

DNA: TGTGCCTGGAGTAGTGCAGACTACAATGAGCAGTTCTTC
CDR3: CAWSSADYNEQFF
J: TRBJ2-1
size: .
V: TRBV30
D: .

DNA: TGTGCCAGCAGTACCCCCGGTGGGCAGTTAGAGATCCCCTACGAGCAGTACTTC
CDR3: CASSTPGGQLEIPYEQYF
J: TRBJ2-7
size: .
V: TRBV28
D: .

DNA: TGTGCCAGCAGTGCCTTTGGCGAGTTTGCGGGTGAGCAGTTCTTC
CDR3: CASSAFGEFAGEQFF
J: TRBJ2-1
size: .
V: TRBV7-8
D: .

DNA: TGTGCCAGTAGTATCGGGACAGGGGGCACCGGGGAGCTGTTTTTT
CDR3: CASSIGTGGTGELFF
J: TRBJ2-2
size: few
V: TRBV19
D: TRBD1

DNA: TGTGCCAGCAGTTCACAGGGGCAGAGGAATGAAAAACTGTTTTTT
CDR3: CASSSQGQRNEKLFF
J: TRBJ1-4
size: .
V: TRBV28
D: TRBD1

DNA: TGTGCCAGTAGTATACAATCGGGGATTCTTTACAATGAGCAGTTCTTC
CDR3: CASSIQSGILYNEQFF
J: TRBJ2-1
size: .
V: TRBV19
D: .

DNA: TGTGCCAGCGGGCAGCGGGGGGATAATGAGCAGTTCTTC
CDR3: CASGQRGDNEQFF
J: TRBJ2-1
size: few
V: TRBV21-1
D: .

DNA: TGTGCCAGCAGCTTGGACAGGGGACCCTACGAGCAGTACTTC
CDR3: CASSLDRGPYEQYF
J: TRBJ2-7
size: few
V: TRBV5-4
D: TRBD1

DNA: TGTGCCATCCACAGTGGAGGCGTCGGGGAGCTGTTTTTT
CDR3: CAIHSGGVGELFF
J: TRBJ2-2
size: .
V: TRBV10-3
D: .

DNA: TGTGCCAGCAGACTAGCCAACAATGAGCAGTTCTTC
CDR3: CASRLANNEQFF
J: TRBJ2-1
size: few
V: TRBV6-5
D: .

DNA: TGTGCCAGCACCCGGGGGTTAGCGGCAAACAATGAGCAGTTCTTC
CDR3: CASTRGLAANNEQFF
J: TRBJ2-1
size: .
V: TRBV7-2
D: .

DNA: TGTGCCAGCAGTTTATGGGACGGGAAAGCTTTCTTT
CDR3: CASSLWDGKAFF
J: TRBJ1-1
size: few
V: TRBV28
D: .

DNA: TGCGCCAGCAGCCAAGATAGGGACAGGGAGGGAGATACGCAGTATTTT
CDR3: CASSQDRDREGDTQYF
J: TRBJ2-3
size: .
V: TRBV4-1
D: TRBD1

DNA: TGTGCCAGCAGCCCCGGGAGGGGGAACTATGGCTACACCTTC
CDR3: CASSPGRGNYGYTF
J: TRBJ1-2
size: .
V: TRBV7-8
D: .

DNA: TGTGCCAGCAAGGGACAGGGCGACACTGAAGCTTTCTTT
CDR3: CASKGQGDTEAFF
J: TRBJ1-1
size: .
V: TRBV6-6
D: TRBD1

DNA: TGTGCCAGCACTCCGTCCAGGGTGTTGAACACTGAAGCTTTCTTT
CDR3: CASTPSRVLNTEAFF
J: TRBJ1-1
size: .
V: TRBV6-6
D: .

DNA: TGTGCCAGTAGGAGACAGGGGAGTGGCACTGAAGCTTTCTTT
CDR3: CASRRQGSGTEAFF
J: TRBJ1-1
size: few
V: TRBV19
D: TRBD1

DNA: TGCGCCAGCAGCTTGTCTAGCGGGGGACAAGAGACCCAGTACTTC
CDR3: CASSLSSGGQETQYF
J: TRBJ2-5
size: few
V: TRBV5-1
D: TRBD2

DNA: TGTGCCAGCAGCCCGACAAATCGGGAGGGAGAGACCCAGTACTTC
CDR3: CASSPTNREGETQYF
J: TRBJ2-5
size: .
V: TRBV7-9
D: TRBD2

DNA: TGTGCCAGCAGCTTGGAGGGCAGGGTTAGCTACAATGAGCAGTTCTTC
CDR3: CASSLEGRVSYNEQFF
J: TRBJ2-1
size: few
V: TRBV5-6
D: .

DNA: TGTGCCAGCAAGAAGCAGGGGGACGCTGAAGCTTTCTTT
CDR3: CASKKQGDAEAFF
J: TRBJ1-1
size: few
V: TRBV2
D: TRBD1

DNA: TGTGCCAGCAGTTACCGTTGGCAGGGGGCTGATGGCTACACCTTC
CDR3: CASSYRWQGADGYTF
J: TRBJ1-2
size: .
V: TRBV6-5
D: TRBD1

DNA: TGCGCCAGCAGCTCCATAGGCGGGGACGCCAAAAACATTCAGTACTTC
CDR3: CASSSIGGDAKNIQYF
J: TRBJ2-4
size: .
V: TRBV5-1
D: .

DNA: TGTGCCTGGACCCAGTGGGACAGTTCCTATGGCTACACCTTC
CDR3: CAWTQWDSSYGYTF
J: TRBJ1-2
size: few
V: TRBV30
D: TRBD1

DNA: TGTGCCTGGAGTCCCCCCACCGGGGAGCTGTTTTTC
CDR3: CAWSPPTGELFF
J: TRBJ2-2
size: .
V: TRBV30
D: .

DNA: TGTGCCACCGCAGAGATTCGGGATGAAAAACTGTTTTTT
CDR3: CATAEIRDEKLFF
J: TRBJ1-4
size: few
V: TRBV6-5
D: .

DNA: TGCGCCAGCAGTCCTCAGGGGGCGCAAGGATACGAGCAGTACTTC
CDR3: CASSPQGAQGYEQYF
J: TRBJ2-7
size: .
V: TRBV4-1
D: TRBD1

DNA: TGTGCCTGGTCACAGGGGGCGAAGGTAAATGAGCAGTTCTTC
CDR3: CAWSQGAKVNEQFF
J: TRBJ2-1
size: .
V: TRBV30
D: TRBD1

DNA: TGTGCCAGCAGCGAGCAGGTTGACAATGAGCAGTTCTTC
CDR3: CASSEQVDNEQFF
J: TRBJ2-1
size: few
V: TRBV9
D: .

DNA: TGTGCCAGTAGTATGGAAGGGGGCGTTACGTTCAATCAGCCCCAGCATTTT
CDR3: CASSMEGGVTFNQPQHF
J: TRBJ1-5
size: .
V: TRBV19
D: TRBD1

DNA: TGTGCCAGCAGCTTAAACCGGGTCATCACAGATACGCAGTATTTT
CDR3: CASSLNRVITDTQYF
J: TRBJ2-3
size: few
V: TRBV7-3
D: .

DNA: TGTGCCAGCAGCCAGGGGGCCAGGGGCTACACCTTC
CDR3: CASSQGARGYTF
J: TRBJ1-2
size: few
V: TRBV28
D: TRBD1

DNA: TGTGCCAGCCCAAGGGGCGGGGTTTTCTACGAGCAGTACTTC
CDR3: CASPRGGVFYEQYF
J: TRBJ2-7
size: few
V: TRBV6-1
D: .

DNA: TGTGCCAGCAGCGTAACAGGAGCTATCACAGATACGCAGTATTTT
CDR3: CASSVTGAITDTQYF
J: TRBJ2-3
size: .
V: TRBV7-3
D: .

DNA: TGTGCCTGGACTCGGACAGCGAACACTGAAGCTTTCTTT
CDR3: CAWTRTANTEAFF
J: TRBJ1-1
size: .
V: TRBV30
D: .

DNA: TGCAGTGCTAGGGGGGGCAATGAGCAGTTCTTC
CDR3: CSARGGNEQFF
J: TRBJ2-1
size: few
V: TRBV20-1
D: .

DNA: TGTGCCAGCAGCTTGTCAATACAGGGGGCGCAAACCGGGGAGCTGTTTTTT
CDR3: CASSLSIQGAQTGELFF
J: TRBJ2-2
size: few
V: TRBV5-5
D: TRBD1

DNA: TGTGCCAGCAGTTACCCACAGGGGGCGCGAGGCTACACCTTC
CDR3: CASSYPQGARGYTF
J: TRBJ1-2
size: few
V: TRBV6-6
D: TRBD1

DNA: TGTGCCAGCAGCTTGCCCACATCAGATACGCAGTATTTT
CDR3: CASSLPTSDTQYF
J: TRBJ2-3
size: .
V: TRBV7-3
D: .

DNA: TGTGCCAGTAGTGGGGGGGGACAGGGTTTGGGCAATCAGCCCCAGCATTTT
CDR3: CASSGGGQGLGNQPQHF
J: TRBJ1-5
size: few
V: TRBV19
D: TRBD1

DNA: TGTGCCAGCAGTTACCCTGGACAGGGAGGAGAGGGCTACACCTTC
CDR3: CASSYPGQGGEGYTF
J: TRBJ1-2
size: few
V: TRBV6-6
D: TRBD1

DNA: TGTGCCAGCTCACCACAGGTGGGGGCAACGGAGACCCAGTACTTC
CDR3: CASSPQVGATETQYF
J: TRBJ2-5
size: .
V: TRBV18
D: .